A selection of T cell receptor beta chains follows, all from one sample in a study of OX40 agonist ivuxolimab in advanced cancers. Generated by immunoSEQ multiplex PCR, the TCRdb table keeps only in-frame clones and is missing some. The table shows tens of thousands of clones, with more than 75% occurring only once. The sequenced sample was CD4+ or CD8+ T cells sorted from blood, obtained in a trial of the OX40 agonist ivuxolimab. These receptor sequences come from an adult with an advanced solid tumor such as melanoma, head and neck, liver or kidney cancer. Both conserved end residues are part of each CDR3. A D gene is named only where the DNA matches it firmly. The listing skips clone size in some rows; elsewhere it reads once, few, many or a size class.

d_gene | j_gene | v_gene | abundance | CDR3aa | CDR3nt
. | TRBJ1-1 | TRBV7-8 | few | CASSLAGETFF | TGTGCCAGCAGCTTAGCGGGAGAGACTTTCTTT
TRBD2 | TRBJ2-5 | TRBV5-1 | . | CASSFGLAVQETQYF | TGCGCCAGCAGCTTTGGACTAGCGGTCCAAGAGACCCAGTACTTC
TRBD2 | TRBJ2-1 | TRBV6-1 | . | CASLAGVDNEQFF | TGTGCCAGCTTAGCGGGAGTAGACAATGAGCAGTTCTTC
. | TRBJ2-1 | TRBV25-1 | . | CASSEYGSSLYNEQFF | TGTGCCAGCAGTGAATATGGTAGCTCCCTATACAATGAGCAGTTCTTC
. | TRBJ2-7 | TRBV6-6 | once | CASSYSVQKISYEQYF | TGTGCCAGCAGTTACTCGGTACAGAAAATCTCCTACGAGCAGTACTTC
TRBD2 | TRBJ2-7 | TRBV14 | . | CASSQGTAGGPSEQYF | TGTGCCAGCAGCCAAGGAACTGCGGGAGGGCCGTCCGAGCAGTACTTC
. | TRBJ2-1 | TRBV10-3 | . | CAISESMTAHEQFF | TGTGCCATCAGTGAGTCGATGACAGCCCATGAGCAGTTCTTC
. | TRBJ1-1 | TRBV5-1 | . | CASSSDPGTEAFF | TGCGCCAGCAGCTCCGACCCGGGGACTGAAGCTTTCTTT
. | TRBJ1-6 | TRBV6-1 | . | CASSERDTLNSPLHF | TGTGCCAGCAGTGAAAGGGATACCCTAAATTCACCCCTCCACTTT
. | TRBJ2-7 | TRBV27 | once | CASSLGRYNEQYF | TGTGCCAGCAGTTTGGGCAGGTATAACGAGCAGTACTTC
. | TRBJ2-7 | TRBV18 | . | CASSRLLSSSAYEQYF | TGTGCCAGCTCACGATTGTTGAGTAGCAGTGCCTACGAGCAGTACTTC
. | TRBJ1-3 | TRBV5-4 | . | CASSLVGSSGNTIYF | TGTGCCAGCAGCTTGGTGGGGAGCTCTGGAAACACCATATATTTT
TRBD2 | TRBJ2-1 | TRBV5-1 | . | CASSPTGGLAPHYNEQFF | TGCGCCAGCAGCCCGACCGGCGGACTAGCACCACATTACAATGAGCAGTTCTTC
TRBD2 | TRBJ2-7 | TRBV6-1 | . | CASSVAGGISYEQYF | TGTGCCAGCAGTGTAGCGGGAGGGATCTCCTACGAGCAGTACTTC
. | TRBJ2-2 | TRBV14 | few | CASSQELGPRMVHGELFF | TGTGCCAGCAGCCAAGAGTTAGGACCGCGGATGGTTCACGGGGAGCTGTTTTTT
. | TRBJ2-7 | TRBV7-2 | once | CASSLGGAGYEQYF | TGTGCCAGCAGCTTAGGCGGGGCAGGATACGAGCAGTACTTC
. | TRBJ2-7 | TRBV28 | . | CASTRGAAGQYF | TGTGCCAGCACCCGGGGGGCGGCTGGGCAGTACTTC
. | TRBJ1-1 | TRBV6-1 | . | CASSPRSRRGAEAFF | TGTGCCAGCAGTCCTCGGAGTAGGCGAGGAGCTGAAGCTTTCTTT
. | TRBJ2-7 | TRBV10-3 | once | CAISESRGSYEQYF | TGTGCCATCAGTGAGTCCCGCGGCTCCTACGAGCAGTACTTC
TRBD1 | TRBJ1-1 | TRBV2 | . | CASSEDVGQQNTEAFF | TGTGCCAGCAGTGAAGATGTGGGACAGCAGAACACTGAAGCTTTCTTT
. | TRBJ2-6 | TRBV29-1 | . | CSVRQYYSGANVLTF | TGCAGCGTTCGACAGTACTACTCTGGGGCCAACGTCCTGACTTTC
. | TRBJ1-3 | TRBV6-1 | . | CASGGASSGNTIYF | TGTGCCAGCGGCGGGGCGAGCTCTGGAAACACCATATATTTT
TRBD2 | TRBJ2-7 | TRBV6-5 | few | CASSYRTSSEQYF | TGTGCCAGCAGTTACAGGACTAGCAGCGAGCAGTACTTC
. | TRBJ2-7 | TRBV19 | . | CASSSSYEQYF | TGTGCCAGTAGCAGTTCCTACGAGCAGTACTTC
. | TRBJ2-4 | TRBV7-8 | . | CASSLVRGRLAKNIQYF | TGTGCCAGCAGCTTAGTTCGAGGTCGGCTAGCCAAAAACATTCAGTACTTC
. | TRBJ1-2 | TRBV7-2 | . | CASSLVIGQGRGGYTF | TGTGCCAGCAGCTTAGTGATCGGGCAGGGGAGAGGAGGCTACACCTTC
. | TRBJ1-4 | TRBV19 | once | CASSPPGSTNEKLFF | TGTGCCAGTAGTCCCCCGGGCTCAACTAATGAAAAACTGTTTTTT
. | TRBJ1-2 | TRBV7-9 | . | CASSRDNYGYTF | TGTGCCAGCAGCAGGGACAACTATGGCTACACCTTC
TRBD2 | TRBJ2-1 | TRBV6-5 | . | CASSYAGVFEQFF | TGTGCCAGCAGTTATGCGGGAGTATTTGAGCAGTTCTTC
. | TRBJ1-2 | TRBV7-2 | . | CASSLGPVQYGYTF | TGTGCCAGCAGCTTAGGTCCAGTTCAATATGGCTACACCTTC
. | TRBJ2-7 | TRBV7-2 | . | CASSFFSVYEQYF | TGTGCCAGCAGCTTTTTTTCAGTCTACGAGCAGTACTTC
TRBD1 | TRBJ1-2 | TRBV19 | . | CASRPTGVRYGYTF | TGTGCCAGTAGACCTACAGGGGTGAGATATGGCTACACCTTC
. | TRBJ1-4 | TRBV5-5 | . | CASSGTGKNEKLFF | TGTGCCAGCAGCGGGACGGGGAAAAATGAAAAACTGTTTTTT
TRBD2 | TRBJ2-1 | TRBV5-1 | . | CASSSLAGEDGEQFF | TGCGCCAGCAGCTCACTAGCGGGAGAGGACGGTGAGCAGTTCTTC
TRBD1 | TRBJ2-5 | TRBV10-3 | . | CAISGQGTLQTQYF | TGTGCCATCAGTGGACAGGGGACTTTACAGACCCAGTACTTC
. | TRBJ2-7 | TRBV10-1 | . | CASSDQQGGYEQYF | TGCGCCAGCAGTGACCAACAGGGTGGCTACGAGCAGTACTTC
. | TRBJ1-2 | TRBV21-1 | . | CASSRDRGTPYGYTF | TGTGCCAGCAGCCGGGACAGGGGGACCCCCTATGGCTACACCTTC
. | TRBJ1-4 | TRBV19 | . | CASTKGGRTTNEKLFF | TGTGCCAGTACCAAAGGGGGACGTACGACTAATGAAAAACTGTTTTTT
. | TRBJ1-1 | TRBV10-3 | . | CAITPTGNTEAFF | TGTGCCATCACTCCGACAGGAAACACTGAAGCTTTCTTT
. | TRBJ1-2 | TRBV27 | few | CASSLSLTNYGYTF | TGTGCCAGCAGTCTCAGTTTAACTAACTATGGCTACACCTTC
TRBD2 | TRBJ2-2 | TRBV19 | . | CASSGGLVNTGELFF | TGTGCCAGTAGTGGGGGACTAGTGAACACCGGGGAGCTGTTTTTT
. | TRBJ2-5 | TRBV4-1 | . | CASRSGSAVPPGHQETQYF | TGCGCCAGCAGGTCGGGATCGGCAGTCCCACCGGGGCACCAAGAGACCCAGTACTTC
. | TRBJ2-7 | TRBV5-8 | . | CASSLSDPIYEQYF | TGTGCCAGCAGCCTTAGCGACCCGATCTACGAGCAGTACTTC
TRBD1 | TRBJ2-2 | TRBV10-2 | . | CASRDRVNTGELFF | TGCGCCAGCAGAGACAGGGTCAACACCGGGGAGCTGTTTTTT
. | TRBJ2-6 | TRBV18 | . | CASSPLLISGLLISGANVLTF | TGTGCCAGCTCACCACTGCTTATTTCGGGACTGTTGATCTCTGGGGCCAACGTCCTGACTTTC
. | TRBJ2-1 | TRBV18 | once | CASSPRAGSYGEQFF | TGTGCCAGCTCACCAAGGGCGGGGTCGTACGGTGAGCAGTTCTTC
. | TRBJ1-1 | TRBV6-6 | . | CASSYDSTGTEAFF | TGTGCCAGCAGTTACGACAGTACGGGGACTGAAGCTTTCTTT
. | TRBJ2-7 | TRBV7-2 | . | CASSFSDSFYEQYF | TGTGCCAGCAGCTTTTCTGACTCGTTCTACGAGCAGTACTTC
TRBD2 | TRBJ2-5 | TRBV18 | once | CASSADRAGGGQYF | TGTGCCAGCTCAGCGGATCGGGCCGGCGGGGGCCAGTACTTC
TRBD1 | TRBJ2-7 | TRBV28 | . | CASSTGVGEQYF | TGTGCCAGCTCGACAGGGGTGGGGGAGCAGTACTTC
. | TRBJ2-5 | TRBV20-1 | few | CSASREETQYF | TGCAGTGCTAGTAGGGAGGAGACCCAGTACTTC
TRBD1 | TRBJ2-5 | TRBV9 | . | CASSVTGATHQETQYF | TGTGCCAGCAGTGTAACAGGGGCCACACACCAAGAGACCCAGTACTTC
. | TRBJ2-3 | TRBV12-5 | . | CASGLAIGGTDTQYF | TGTGCTAGTGGTTTGGCCATCGGGGGCACAGATACGCAGTATTTT
TRBD1 | TRBJ1-2 | TRBV19 | . | CASSISGTADLYGYTF | TGTGCCAGTAGTATATCTGGGACAGCAGATCTATATGGCTACACCTTC
TRBD1 | TRBJ2-7 | TRBV4-2 | . | CASSQDVEAGGREQYF | TGTGCCAGCAGCCAAGATGTCGAGGCAGGGGGCAGGGAGCAGTACTTC
. | TRBJ1-1 | TRBV4-1 | . | CASSQDAIMPTEAFF | TGCGCCAGCAGCCAAGATGCAATCATGCCCACTGAAGCTTTCTTT
. | TRBJ2-1 | TRBV11-2 | . | CASSLGIATYNEQFF | TGTGCCAGCAGCTTAGGAATAGCGACCTACAATGAGCAGTTCTTC
. | TRBJ1-4 | TRBV12-2 | . | CASRRLQRIEEKLFF | TGTGCAAGTCGCCGGCTACAGAGAATTGAGGAAAAACTGTTTTTT
TRBD1 | TRBJ1-4 | TRBV5-1 | . | CASSSTRGDEKLFF | TGCGCCAGCAGCTCTACCAGGGGGGACGAAAAACTGTTTTTT